The 15 T cell receptor beta chains listed next were all sequenced from one sample in a study of PD-1 blockade in classical Hodgkin lymphoma. TCRdb's copy holds only in-frame clones and misses some; the assay was immunoSEQ multiplex PCR. The sample shows approximately 13,000 clones, roughly nine tenths of them seen only once. Relapse after autologous stem cell transplantation occurred in every patient, and brentuximab vedotin exposure varied. Here the sequenced sample was peripheral blood mononuclear cells (PBMCs), taken at baseline. These TCRs come from a human donor with classical Hodgkin lymphoma.

This clone was counted once. J is TRBJ2-7 and V is TRBV7-9; unclear D gene. The germline CDR1 and CDR2 sequences are SEHNR and FQNEAQ (reference sequence). Trimming shortened V by 4 bases and J by 2 bases, and 12 bases separated the two germline ends. The CDR3 is 14 amino acids. The CDR3 DNA reads TGTGCCAGCAGCTCGACCGGGTCTGCCTACGAGCAGTACTTC. Protein sequence: CASSSTGSAYEQYF.

The chain is built from TRBV5-4 and TRBJ2-3; D ambiguous. The CDR3 totals 12 residues. CDR1 and CDR2 (germline): SGHNT, YYREEE (reference sequence). V shed 4 bases and J shed 0 bases, with 3 bases lying between them. The CDR3 coding sequence is TGTGCCAGCAGCGTTAGCACAGATACGCAGTATTTT. Translating gives CASSVSTDTQYF.

The chain carries TRBV9 and TRBJ2-7; the D is unclear. Germline values: CDR1 SGDLS, CDR2 YYNGEE. This CDR3 comprises 14 residues. V dropped 0 bases and J dropped 0 bases, with 7 bases sitting between them. The CDR3: CASSVEAFSYEQYF. The CDR3 DNA reads as TGTGCCAGCAGCGTAGAGGCATTCTCCTACGAGCAGTACTTC.

The CDR3 coding sequence is TGTGCCAGCAGGGAGGGACAGGTTTTACCCACTGAAGCTTTCTTT. It encodes CASREGQVLPTEAFF. V and J are TRBV28 and TRBJ1-1; TRBD1 agrees at 8 bases. Germline CDR1 is MDHEN and CDR2 is SYDVKM. The length of the CDR3 is 15 residues. With 6 bases clipped from V and 4 bases from J, the junction kept 10 bases outside the gene matches. The full variable domain, its missing parts supplied by reference TRBV28 and TRBJ1-1, is DVKVTQSSRYLVKRTGEKVFLECVQDMDHENMFWYRQDPGLGLRLIYFSYDVKMKEKGDIPEGYSVSREKKERFSLILESASTNQTSMYLCASREGQVLPTEAFFGQGTRLTVV.

The chain joins TRBV6-6 to TRBJ1-2, with 7 bases matching TRBD1. CDR1 and CDR2 from the germline V gene are MNHNY and SVGAGI (reference sequence). There are 12 residues in the CDR3. V dropped 7 bases and J dropped 5; count of bases not matched to a gene: 4. CDR3 sequence (DNA): TGTGCCAGCACCCAGGGGGGGTATGGCTACACCTTC. Its protein product is CASTQGGYGYTF.

The chain combines TRBV10-3 with TRBJ2-1; D possibly corresponds to TRBD1 (6 bases). CDR1 ENHRY and CDR2 SYGVKD come from the germline V gene. The V and J ends lost 6 bases and 0 bases respectively, with 6 bases between them. The CDR3 totals 13 residues. The CDR3 coding sequence is TGTGCCATCAGGACAGGCTCCTACAATGAGCAGTTCTTC. Translated, it gives CAIRTGSYNEQFF.

The rearrangement uses TRBV7-6 and TRBJ2-3; 11 nucleotides align to TRBD2. The junction had 8 bases not matched to a gene; V was cut back by 1 base and J by 2 bases. Per germline, CDR1 SGHVS and CDR2 FNYEAQ. CDR3 size: 18 residues. The CDR3 region is CASSLGTSGPRPTDTQYF. The CDR3 DNA sequence: TGTGCCAGCAGCTTAGGGACTAGCGGGCCCCGCCCCACAGATACGCAGTATTTT.

The chain combines TRBV6-4 with TRBJ2-6; D gene unclear. This CDR3 has 15 residues. Trimming removed 0 bases from V and 0 bases from J, with 3 bases in between. The germline gives CDR1 MRHNA, CDR2 SNTAGT. CDR3 nucleotide sequence: TGTGCCAGCAGTGACTCTAACTCTGGGGCCAACGTCCTGACTTTC. Translating it yields CASSDSNSGANVLTF.

The V gene is TRBV5-1, the J gene TRBJ2-5; 10 bases match TRBD2. Trimming removed 2 bases from V and 0 bases from J; junction bases left unmatched: 7. CDR1 is SGHRS, CDR2 YFSETQ, per germline. The CDR3 is 17 amino acids. The CDR3 here is CASSFEPAGGYQETQYF. The CDR3 DNA is TGCGCCAGCAGCTTCGAGCCAGCGGGAGGGTACCAAGAGACCCAGTACTTC.

A remark on this clone: This sample includes further DNA sequences coding for the same CDR3. The gene calls are TRBV6-5 and TRBJ1-2; D is possibly TRBD1 (6 bases). The length of the CDR3 is 15 residues. Trimming shortened V by 0 bases and J by 6 bases, and 14 bases separated the two germline ends. The germline V gene has CDR1 MNHEY and CDR2 SVGAGI. For the CDR3, the DNA is TGTGCCAGCAGTTACTCCCGAGGGGGGGCCGATGGCTACACCTTC. Amino acids: CASSYSRGGADGYTF.

The V call is TRBV5-1, the J call TRBJ2-1; no clear D gene. The germline V gene has CDR1 SGHRS and CDR2 YFSETQ. Trimming cost V 0 bases and J 0 bases, with 1 base left between them. This CDR3 has 13 amino acids. In DNA form, the CDR3 reads TGCGCCAGCAGCTTGGGCTCCTACAATGAGCAGTTCTTC. Residues: CASSLGSYNEQFF.

The chain uses TRBV21-1 and TRBJ2-2; the tabulated D call, TRBD2, remains unverified against the DNA. TRBV21-1 has pseudogene status. The CDR3 length is 17 residues. Written as DNA, the CDR3 is TGTGCCAGCAGCAAATTGGGGTCGGAGGTGTCCACCGGGGAGCTGTTTTTT. Translated, it gives CASSKLGSEVSTGELFF.

The V and J genes are TRBV9 and TRBJ2-5; weak D call: TRBD1 (7 bases). V lost 3 bases and J lost 2, with 17 bases in between. CDR1 is SGDLS and CDR2 is YYNGEE in the germline V gene. The CDR3 sequence is 16 residues long. The chain's CDR3 is CASSALTGDLQETQYF. In DNA, the CDR3 is TGTGCCAGCAGCGCCCTCACAGGGGACTTACAAGAGACCCAGTACTTC. The full variable domain, with the rest looked up from reference TRBV9 and TRBJ2-5, is DSGVTQTPKHLITATGQRVTLRCSPRSGDLSVYWYQQSLDQGLQFLIQYYNGEERAKGNILERFSAQQFPDLHSELNLSSLELGDSALYFCASSALTGDLQETQYFGPGTRLLVL.

This rearrangement joins TRBV30 to TRBJ1-5, with D perhaps TRBD1 (5 bases). CDR3 length equals 13 residues. The V end lost 4 bases, the J end lost 4 bases, and 11 bases lay between the germline ends. The germline V gene encodes CDR1 GTSNPN and CDR2 SVGIG (reference sequence). CDR3 in DNA: TGTGCCTGGAACGGGGGACGGAATCAGCCCCAGCATTTT. It specifies CAWNGGRNQPQHF.

The rearrangement uses TRBV5-6 and TRBJ2-7, with D hard to call. Trimming pared 1 base from V and 6 bases from J, leaving 8 bases between. This CDR3 comprises 12 residues. Germline CDR1 reads SGHDT; CDR2 reads YYEEEE. In nucleotides, the CDR3 is TGTGCCAGCAGCTTGACAGTCTCCGAGCAGTACTTC. It translates to CASSLTVSEQYF.